This T cell receptor beta chain was captured in a study of CXCR3 chemokines and chemotherapy response in bladder cancer (dated 2022 in TCRdb). Broadly, across the study: The study tested whether activity of the CXCR3 chemokine system within human bladder cancer tumors predicted response to chemotherapy.

From cysteine to phenylalanine, the CDR3 is 15 amino acids long. Solely the CDR3 DNA is kept, with 45 bases framed from the first base. Trimming removed 5 bases from V and 6 bases from J, leaving 17 bases between the germline ends. The germline V gene gives CDR1 as MNHEY and CDR2 as SVGEGT. Receptor libraries were prepared by PCR. Sequenced on an Illumina HiSeq 2500. TCRdb reprocessing: public reads trimmed at Q25 with fastp, clones called with MiXCR, in-frame beta chains kept. Each CDR3 protein gets just one entry, which takes the most common genes and DNA from the rows behind it. This sample lists around 1,100 distinct CDR3 sequences; over 15% were detected once. Of the sample, around 20% is held by the ten largest clones. This clonotype is described as medium-sized (0.01 to 0.1%). What this receptor recognizes is not known. No much larger clonotype is one base removed from it; base qualities were not supplied.

This clonotype originated in a human donor with bladder cancer that responded to neoadjuvant chemotherapy. The sequence joins TRBV6-2 or TRBV6-3 to TRBJ1-5; a confident D gene designation cannot be given. This specimen was acquired from a patient whose treatment included neoadjuvant chemotherapy. The CDR3 corresponds to CASSVVWESGQPQHF. The sequenced DNA: TGTGCCAGCAGTGTAGTGTGGGAGAGCGGTCAGCCCCAGCATTTT.